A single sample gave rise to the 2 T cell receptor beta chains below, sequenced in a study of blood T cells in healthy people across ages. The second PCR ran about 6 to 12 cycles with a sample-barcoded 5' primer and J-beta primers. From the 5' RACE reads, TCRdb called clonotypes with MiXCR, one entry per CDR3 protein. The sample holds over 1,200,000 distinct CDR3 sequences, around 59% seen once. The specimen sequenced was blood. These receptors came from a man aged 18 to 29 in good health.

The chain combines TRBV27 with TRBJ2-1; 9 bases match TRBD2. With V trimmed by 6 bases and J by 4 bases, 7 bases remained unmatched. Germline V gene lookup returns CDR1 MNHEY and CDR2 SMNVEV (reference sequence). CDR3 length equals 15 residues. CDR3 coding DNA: TGTGCCAGCAGCCGACTAAGCGGGGGGTACAATGAGCAGTTCTTC. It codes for CASSRLSGGYNEQFF.

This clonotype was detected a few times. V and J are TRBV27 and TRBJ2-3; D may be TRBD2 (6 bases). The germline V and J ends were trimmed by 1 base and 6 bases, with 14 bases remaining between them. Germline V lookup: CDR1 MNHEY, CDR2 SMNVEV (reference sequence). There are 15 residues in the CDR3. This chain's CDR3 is CASSLLMDAGDTQYF. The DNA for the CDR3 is TGTGCCAGCAGTTTATTGATGGACGCGGGGGATACGCAGTATTTT.